The rows below give T cell receptor beta chains drawn from one sample of a study of shared clonotypes between healthy human individuals. Only in-frame clones appear in the TCRdb table, and some are missing; sequencing was by immunoSEQ multiplex PCR. The sample has around 550,000 clones, about 95% seen once; the top ten hold about 0.057%. The sample consisted of naive CD4+ T cells sorted from blood. These receptors all come from a young woman in good health. CDR3s include the opening cysteine and the closing phenylalanine or tryptophan. Fields, in order: D gene, clone size, J gene, V gene, CDR3 DNA, CDR3 protein. D genes are given only for firm matches. Only some rows state a clone size, as once, few, many or a class for expanded clones.

d_call: TRBD1
clone_size: NA
j_call: TRBJ2-1
v_call: TRBV4-1
cdr3_nt: TGCGCCAGCAGCCATGGACAGGGGCCCTACAATGAGCAGTTCTTC
cdr3_aa: CASSHGQGPYNEQFF

d_call: TRBD2
clone_size: NA
j_call: TRBJ2-3
v_call: TRBV13
cdr3_nt: TGTGCCAGCAGCTTCCGGGGGGTGCTCACAGATACGCAGTATTTT
cdr3_aa: CASSFRGVLTDTQYF

d_call: NA
clone_size: NA
j_call: TRBJ1-5
v_call: TRBV4-1
cdr3_nt: TGCGCCAGCAGCCTTCTCCCAGCTGGTCAGCCCCAGCATTTT
cdr3_aa: CASSLLPAGQPQHF

d_call: TRBD1
clone_size: once
j_call: TRBJ1-3
v_call: TRBV5-1
cdr3_nt: TGCGCCAGCAGCTTGAACAGGGACAGGGTTGGAAACACCATATATTTT
cdr3_aa: CASSLNRDRVGNTIYF

d_call: TRBD2
clone_size: NA
j_call: TRBJ2-2
v_call: TRBV27
cdr3_nt: TGTGCCAGCACTCGACAGCGACTAGCGGGAGTATTCAGGACCGGGGAGCTGTTTTTT
cdr3_aa: CASTRQRLAGVFRTGELFF

d_call: TRBD2
clone_size: NA
j_call: TRBJ2-3
v_call: TRBV11-2
cdr3_nt: TGTGCCAGCTTCAGGACTAGCGGGAAAACAGATACGCAGTATTTT
cdr3_aa: CASFRTSGKTDTQYF

d_call: TRBD2
clone_size: NA
j_call: TRBJ2-1
v_call: TRBV11-3
cdr3_nt: TGTGCCAGCAGCCGACGACTAGCGGGAGACAATGAGCAGTTCTTC
cdr3_aa: CASSRRLAGDNEQFF

d_call: NA
clone_size: NA
j_call: TRBJ1-3
v_call: TRBV6-1
cdr3_nt: TGTGCCAGCAGTGGTGGAGCCAATCCGTACACCATATATTTT
cdr3_aa: CASSGGANPYTIYF

d_call: TRBD1
clone_size: once
j_call: TRBJ2-3
v_call: TRBV7-9
cdr3_nt: TGTGCCAGCAGACGACAGGGGGCGGGAGATACGCAGTATTTT
cdr3_aa: CASRRQGAGDTQYF

d_call: TRBD2
clone_size: NA
j_call: TRBJ2-1
v_call: TRBV15
cdr3_nt: TGTGCCACCAGTAATACCGGGAGGTATAATGAGCAGTTCTTC
cdr3_aa: CATSNTGRYNEQFF

d_call: NA
clone_size: NA
j_call: TRBJ2-5
v_call: TRBV28
cdr3_nt: TGTGCCAGCAGTTCCGAACAGGGTATGGGGACGGAGACCCAGTACTTC
cdr3_aa: CASSSEQGMGTETQYF

d_call: NA
clone_size: NA
j_call: TRBJ2-7
v_call: TRBV28
cdr3_nt: TGTGCCAGCAGTCTCCCCCCGACAGGGAGGGAGCAGTACTTC
cdr3_aa: CASSLPPTGREQYF

d_call: TRBD2
clone_size: NA
j_call: TRBJ2-7
v_call: TRBV29-1
cdr3_nt: TGCAGCCCGGGACTAGCGCACTACGAGCAGTACTTC
cdr3_aa: CSPGLAHYEQYF

d_call: TRBD1
clone_size: NA
j_call: TRBJ1-1
v_call: TRBV29-1
cdr3_nt: TGCAGCGTTGAGACAGGGAGGTACACTGAAGCTTTCTTT
cdr3_aa: CSVETGRYTEAFF